This TCR beta chain is drawn from a study of T cells after yellow fever vaccination. Study in general: Each low-cell-number fraction was prepared by means of SMART-Seq v4 Ultra Low Input.

As regards this clonotype: What it binds is unknown.

UMIs were added to TCR cDNA along with a universal primer site when it was made by 5'RACE template switching. TCRdb re-derived calls from the 5' RACE reads in MiXCR, one entry per CDR3 protein. The data contain about 310,000 distinct CDR3 sequences, roughly 4% of them seen just once; the ten biggest clones take up around 24%. Between the trimmed V and J ends, which lost 6 bases and 4 bases, there was a span of 13 bases. The CDR3 loop spans 14 amino acids. Broader study findings: Though weaker, the secondary response peaked faster, on day 5 versus 15. The booster saw the reappearance of most primary-vaccination clones (approximately 97% CD4, roughly 90% CD8).

Source: PBMCs, taken on the day of the yellow fever booster vaccination. The receptor's source is a man between 18 and 29 years old who received the YFV17D yellow fever vaccine. This chain connects TRBV12-3 or TRBV12-4 to TRBJ1-5, with TRBD1 as a possible D gene (5 bases). CDR3 bases: TGTGCCAGCAGGGGCTCGGGGCGGAATCAGCCCCAGCATTTT. This gives the protein CASRGSGRNQPQHF.